This T cell receptor (beta chain) was obtained from a study of T cells in Graves' hyperthyroidism and ophthalmopathy. This clonotype was detected many times. CDR1 and CDR2 (germline): MDHEN, SYDVKM. There are 17 residues in the CDR3. V lost 0 bases and J lost 1, with 16 bases in between. TCR beta CDR3 sequences were amplified from RNA transcripts. An initial round of RT-PCR targeting the TCR CDR3 relied on the HTBI primer set. TCRdb processed the multiplex PCR reads anew with MiXCR; each CDR3 protein has one entry. The sample lists about 640,000 distinct CDR3 sequences, about 20% occurring once. The chain joins TRBV28 to TRBJ2-7; D perhaps matches TRBD1 (6 bases). The sequence came from a man aged 25 to 40 with Graves' ophthalmopathy. Sequences were obtained from blood. CDR3 sequence (DNA): TGTGCCAGCAGTTTATGGGGAGAGGGGGACCCGTCCTACGAGCAGTACTTC. Encoded protein: CASSLWGEGDPSYEQYF.